One T cell receptor (beta chain) is described in this entry. The sample originates from a study of T cell changes during pregnancy in multiple sclerosis. Clones were sequenced by immunoSEQ multiplex PCR, and TCRdb holds only the in-frame ones, with some missing. The sample shows 60,000 to 85,000 clones, roughly 94% of them seen only once. Trimming shortened V by 2 bases and J by 7 bases, and 10 bases separated the two germline ends. The CDR3 has 14 residues. Per the germline V gene, CDR1 is SGHRS and CDR2 is YFSETQ. Here the sequenced sample was peripheral blood, taken in the third trimester of pregnancy. The chain combines TRBV5-1 with TRBJ1-6; weak D call: TRBD1 (5 bases). The sequence was obtained from a female donor with multiple sclerosis, enrolled in a pregnancy study. The CDR3 DNA follows: TGCGCCAGCAGCTTTACGCAGGGAAATTCACCCCTCCACTTT. Translation: CASSFTQGNSPLHF. The full variable domain, with the rest looked up from reference TRBV5-1 and TRBJ1-6, is KAGVTQTPRYLIKTRGQQVTLSCSPISGHRSVSWYQQTPGQGLQFLFEYFSETQRNKGNFPGRFSGRQFSNSRSEMNVSTLELGDSALYLCASSFTQGNSPLHFGNGTRLTVT.